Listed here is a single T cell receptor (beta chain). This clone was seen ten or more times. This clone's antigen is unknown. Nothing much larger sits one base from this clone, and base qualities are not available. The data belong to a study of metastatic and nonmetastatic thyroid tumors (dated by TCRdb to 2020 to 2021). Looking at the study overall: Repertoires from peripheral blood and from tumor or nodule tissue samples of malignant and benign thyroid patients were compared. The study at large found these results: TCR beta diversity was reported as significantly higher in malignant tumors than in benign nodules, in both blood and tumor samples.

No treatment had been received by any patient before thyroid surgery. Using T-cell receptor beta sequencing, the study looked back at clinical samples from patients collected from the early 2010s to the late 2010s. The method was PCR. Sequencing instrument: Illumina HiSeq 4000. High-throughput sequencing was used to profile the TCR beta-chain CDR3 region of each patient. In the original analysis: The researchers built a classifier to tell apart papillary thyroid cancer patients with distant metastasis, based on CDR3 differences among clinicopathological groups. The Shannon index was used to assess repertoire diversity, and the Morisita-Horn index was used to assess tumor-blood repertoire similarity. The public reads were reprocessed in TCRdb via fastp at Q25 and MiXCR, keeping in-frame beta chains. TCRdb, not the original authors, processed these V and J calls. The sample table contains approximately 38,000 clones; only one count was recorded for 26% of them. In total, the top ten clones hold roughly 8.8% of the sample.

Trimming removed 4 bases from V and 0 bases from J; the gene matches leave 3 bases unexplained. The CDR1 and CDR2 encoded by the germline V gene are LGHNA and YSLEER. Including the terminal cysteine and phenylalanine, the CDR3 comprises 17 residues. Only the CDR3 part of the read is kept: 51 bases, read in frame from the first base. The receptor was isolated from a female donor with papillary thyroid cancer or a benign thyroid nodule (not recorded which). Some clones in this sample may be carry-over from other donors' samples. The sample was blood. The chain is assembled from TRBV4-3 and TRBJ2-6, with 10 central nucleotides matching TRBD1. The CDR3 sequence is CASSRGTGDSGANVLTF. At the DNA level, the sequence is TGCGCCAGCAGCCGAGGGACAGGGGACTCTGGGGCCAACGTCCTGACTTTC.